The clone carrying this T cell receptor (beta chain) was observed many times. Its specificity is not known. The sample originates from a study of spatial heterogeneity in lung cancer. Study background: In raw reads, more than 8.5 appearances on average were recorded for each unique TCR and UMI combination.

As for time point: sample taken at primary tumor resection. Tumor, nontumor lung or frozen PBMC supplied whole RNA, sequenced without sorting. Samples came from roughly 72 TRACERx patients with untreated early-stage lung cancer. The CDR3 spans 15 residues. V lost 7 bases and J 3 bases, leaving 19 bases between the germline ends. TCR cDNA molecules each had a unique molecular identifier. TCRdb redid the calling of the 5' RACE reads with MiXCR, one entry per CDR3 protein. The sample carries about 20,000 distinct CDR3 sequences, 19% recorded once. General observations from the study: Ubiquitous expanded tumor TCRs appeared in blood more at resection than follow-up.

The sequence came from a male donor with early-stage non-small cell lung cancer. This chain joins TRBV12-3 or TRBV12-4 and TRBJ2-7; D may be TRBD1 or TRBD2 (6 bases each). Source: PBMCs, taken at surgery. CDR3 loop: CASTPGEGGRYEQYF. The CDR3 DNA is TGTGCCAGCACTCCCGGTGAGGGGGGTCGCTACGAGCAGTACTTC.